The 18 T cell receptor beta chains in this list originate from one sample, sequenced in a study of cytomegalovirus exposure and HLA in healthy donors (TCRdb year 2017). Libraries were prepared through the immunoSEQ multiplex PCR assay. The multiplex PCR relied on a mix of 60 forward primers for TCR Vbeta segments and 13 reverse primers for TCR Jbeta segments. Sourced from immuneACCESS, this table was stored by TCRdb with only in-frame sequences that have V and J called. A share of the clones is absent; for the studies checked, an unresolved V gene accounts for under half, and the remainder has no known explanation. In this sample the table shows a few hundred thousand clones, roughly 80% of which occur a single time. Jointly, the top ten make up roughly 1.3% of the sample. The sequencing sample was made of PBMCs. All receptors come from a girl aged 10-17 years in good health and CMV-seronegative.

The chain recombines TRBV9 with TRBJ1-1; 8 bases are a match to TRBD1. The CDR3 extends over 13 amino acids. Germline CDR1 reads SGDLS; CDR2 reads YYNGEE. Trimming cost V 0 bases and J 5 bases; bases outside gene matches: 0. Written as DNA, the CDR3 is TGTGCCAGCAGCGTAGGGACAGGGACTGAAGCTTTCTTT. It encodes CASSVGTGTEAFF.

The rearrangement links TRBV5-1 to TRBJ2-7, with 7 bases matching TRBD2. The CDR3 covers 14 residues. Losses at the gene ends were 2 bases for V and 3 bases for J; bases not matched to a gene: 5. CDR1 and CDR2 (germline): SGHRS, YFSETQ. As DNA, the CDR3 is TGCGCCAGCAGCTTCATCGGCGGGGGCTACGAGCAGTACTTC. It translates to CASSFIGGGYEQYF.

This chain links TRBV10-3 with TRBJ1-6; a weak D match, TRBD1 (6 bases). The CDR3 is 15 residues long. The V gene's germline CDR1 is ENHRY and CDR2 SYGVKD. V was clipped by 5 bases and J by 0 bases, with 8 bases between them. CDR3: CAISQGSSYNSPLHF. The CDR3 DNA reads as TGTGCCATCAGTCAGGGGAGCTCCTATAATTCACCCCTCCACTTT.

The chain joins TRBV6-1 to TRBJ1-6, with 8 nucleotides matching TRBD1. V lost 4 bases, J lost 0 bases, and 5 bases stayed unmatched. Germline V gene sequence: CDR1 MNHNS, CDR2 SASEGT. This CDR3 comprises 17 residues. CDR3 residues: CASSARQGSSYNSPLHF. The DNA of the CDR3 is TGTGCCAGCAGTGCCCGACAGGGGAGCTCCTATAATTCACCCCTCCACTTT.

A few counts support this clone. The rearrangement joins TRBV6-1 to TRBJ1-4; D not certain. The CDR3 spans 15 residues. Germline CDR1 and CDR2: MNHNS and SASEGT. CDR3 sequence: CAGSGFLGAAEKLFF. Here the CDR3 DNA reads TGTGCTGGGTCGGGATTCTTGGGTGCGGCGGAAAAACTGTTTTTT.

In this sample, this clone turned up once. The chain combines TRBV25-1 with TRBJ2-5; possible D gene TRBD1, 5 bases. The germline gives CDR1 MGHDK, CDR2 SYGVNS. V was shortened by 3 bases and J by 5 bases, with 10 bases between the two germline ends. The CDR3 contains 13 residues. The CDR3 is CASSDRVGETQYF. CDR3 sequence (DNA): TGTGCCAGCAGTGACAGGGTCGGCGAGACCCAGTACTTC.

The rearrangement uses TRBV18 and TRBJ1-6; 10 nucleotides match TRBD1. Per the germline V gene, CDR1 is KGHSH and CDR2 is LQKENI. This CDR3 spans 16 amino acids. The V segment lost 1 base and the J segment 7 bases; nucleotides outside the gene matches: 4. CDR3 DNA sequence: TGTGCCAGCTCACCACGACAGGGGGCGATGAATTCACCCCTCCACTTT. Translation: CASSPRQGAMNSPLHF. The variable domain in full, completed from reference TRBV18 and TRBJ1-6, reads NAGVMQNPRHLVRRRGQEARLRCSPMKGHSHVYWYRQLPEEGLKFMVYLQKENIIDESGMPKERFSAEFPKEGPSILRIQQVVRGDSAAYFCASSPRQGAMNSPLHFGNGTRLTVT.

This clone was counted once. The V call is TRBV28, the J call TRBJ1-6, with D tentatively TRBD1 (6 bases). The CDR3 contains 15 residues. V was trimmed by 6 bases and J by 2 bases, leaving 11 bases between them. Germline V lookup: CDR1 MDHEN, CDR2 SYDVKM. The CDR3 loop is CASSRRQAYNSPLHF. CDR3 coding DNA: TGTGCCAGCAGCCGCCGACAGGCCTATAATTCACCCCTCCACTTT.

DNA of the CDR3: TGTGCCAGCAGCCAAGATAGGGGGCGAGGCTACACCTTC. It is translated as CASSQDRGRGYTF. J is TRBJ1-2 and V is TRBV4-2; 7 bases fit TRBD1. J was trimmed by 8 bases and V by 0 bases; bases with no gene match: 3. This CDR3 has 13 residues. The germline CDR1 and CDR2 sequences are LGHNA and YNFKEQ.

The genes are TRBV27 and TRBJ2-3; unclear D gene. Per germline, CDR1 MNHEY and CDR2 SMNVEV (reference sequence). Trimming removed 3 bases from V and 2 bases from J, with 12 bases in between. There are 15 residues in the CDR3. The CDR3 DNA reads TGTGCCAGCAGTTTGGTCCTAGGCTCCACAGATACGCAGTATTTT. Protein product: CASSLVLGSTDTQYF.

The chain uses TRBV6-5 and TRBJ2-5, with D perhaps matching TRBD2 (6 bases). V lost 0 bases and J lost 5, with 13 bases in between. The CDR3 is made up of 15 amino acids. The germline V gene has CDR1 MNHEY and CDR2 SVGAGI. The CDR3 reads CASSYSYLAGETQYF. CDR3 bases: TGTGCCAGCAGTTACTCGTATCTGGCGGGGGAGACCCAGTACTTC.

This sequence joins TRBV19 and TRBJ2-2, with 8 bases aligning to TRBD2. Germline V CDR1 and CDR2: LNHDA, SQIVND (reference sequence). The CDR3 has 14 amino acids. V dropped 5 bases and J dropped 6; count of bases not matched to a gene: 5. The CDR3 protein is CASSVGLAAGELFF. Written as DNA, the CDR3 is TGTGCCAGTAGTGTAGGACTAGCCGCCGGGGAGCTGTTTTTT. Drawing the rest from reference TRBV19 and TRBJ2-2, the complete variable domain is DGGITQSPKYLFRKEGQNVTLSCEQNLNHDAMYWYRQDPGQGLRLIYYSQIVNDFQKGDIAEGYSVSREKKESFPLTVTSAQKNPTAFYLCASSVGLAAGELFFGEGSRLTVL.

This clone was detected once. The chain has TRBV7-7 and TRBJ2-1; TRBD2 aligns across 9 bases. Trimming took 5 bases from V and 3 from J; bases not matched to a gene: 8. Germline V gene data show CDR1 as SSHAT and CDR2 as FNYEAQ (reference sequence). The CDR3 sequence is 16 residues long. CDR3 residues: CASSPLTSGLYNEQFF. DNA of the CDR3: TGTGCCAGCAGCCCTTTGACTAGCGGCCTCTACAATGAGCAGTTCTTC.

This clone was seen more than once but under ten times. The rearrangement uses TRBV28 and TRBJ1-1, with 10 bases that match TRBD1. Germline loops: CDR1 MDHEN, CDR2 SYDVKM. The ends lost 6 bases at V and 7 bases at J; junction bases unmatched: 11. The CDR3 length is 15 residues. Here the CDR3 DNA reads TGTGCCAGCAGCTACACCGGGACAGGGGTCCTTGAAGCTTTCTTT. It yields the protein CASSYTGTGVLEAFF.

This chain uses TRBV4-3 with TRBJ2-5; 15 bases align to TRBD2. The CDR3 is 18 amino acids. CDR1 LGHNA and CDR2 YSLEER come from the germline V gene. V trimming: 0 bases; J trimming: 2 bases; junction bases outside the gene matches: 4. The CDR3, as DNA: TGCGCCAGCAGCCAAGATCTTGGGACTAGCGGGGGGCAAGAGACCCAGTACTTC. It specifies CASSQDLGTSGGQETQYF.

The V and J genes are TRBV11-2 and TRBJ2-3; 7 bases agree with TRBD1. The germline CDR1 and CDR2 sequences are SGHAT and FQNNGV. V was pared by 4 bases and J by 0 bases, with 10 bases of the junction left unmatched. The CDR3 consists of 17 residues. The CDR3 sequence is CASSYDLGTASTDTQYF. CDR3 bases: TGTGCCAGCAGCTATGACCTGGGGACAGCTAGCACAGATACGCAGTATTTT.

The table lists this clone with a count of one. The gene calls are TRBV30 and TRBJ2-5; 8 bases match TRBD1. The J call may be mistaken, given a closer DNA end match to TRBJ2-7. The CDR3 spans 12 residues. Per germline, CDR1 GTSNPN and CDR2 SVGIG (reference sequence). CDR3 amino acids: CAWRTGGYEQYF. In nucleotides, the CDR3 is TGTGCCTGGCGAACAGGGGGCTACGAGCAGTACTTC.

The chain is built from TRBV7-3 and TRBJ1-4; maybe TRBD1 (5 bases). The CDR3 length is 13 residues. V shed 2 bases and J shed 8 bases, with 9 bases lying between them. Germline V gene lookup returns CDR1 SGHTA and CDR2 FQGTGA. This CDR3 is CASSLSAGEKLFF. Written as DNA, the CDR3 is TGTGCCAGCAGCTTATCGGCAGGGGAAAAACTGTTTTTT.